One sample yielded the 27 T cell receptor beta chains listed below, sequenced in a study of blood T cell repertoires in COVID-19. Libraries were prepared by immunoSEQ multiplex PCR; TCRdb keeps only in-frame clonotypes and omits some of them. The sample consists of roughly 250,000 clones, about 87% of them appearing once. The material sequenced was PBMCs or T cells enriched from blood (not recorded which). The receptors derive from a middle-aged woman with acute COVID-19.

This chain links TRBV7-9 with TRBJ2-3; 7 bases are a match to TRBD2. Per the germline V gene, CDR1 is SEHNR and CDR2 is FQNEAQ (reference sequence). CDR3 length equals 15 residues. V dropped 4 bases and J dropped 13; count of bases not matched to a gene: 17. Here the CDR3 reads CASSSDVWSGKPKYF. Here the CDR3 DNA reads TGTGCCAGCAGCTCGGACGTGTGGAGCGGGAAACCAAAGTATTTT. Drawing the rest from reference TRBV7-9 and TRBJ2-3, the complete variable domain is DTGVSQNPRHKITKRGQNVTFRCDPISEHNRLYWYRQTLGQGPEFLTYFQNEAQLEKSRLLSDRFSAERPKGSFSTLEIQRTEQGDSAMYLCASSSDVWSGKPKYFGPGTRLTVL.

This chain links TRBV9 with TRBJ1-1; D not resolved. V lost 6 bases and J 4 bases, leaving 13 bases between the germline ends. Per the germline V gene, CDR1 is SGDLS and CDR2 is YYNGEE. The CDR3 runs to 13 residues. DNA of the CDR3: TGTGCCAGCACCGGAGCGCCTTTCACTGAAGCTTTCTTT. This gives the protein CASTGAPFTEAFF.

V and J are TRBV7-3 and TRBJ1-6; 8 bases are shared with TRBD1. The V gene's germline CDR1 is SGHTA and CDR2 FQGTGA. V lost 2 bases to trimming and J lost 9 bases; unmatched junction nucleotides: 6. The CDR3 loop spans 15 amino acids. In nucleotides, the CDR3 is TGTGCCAGCAGCTTAGGCGGACAGGGAGTTTCACCCCTCCACTTT. Translating gives CASSLGGQGVSPLHF.

The chain recombines TRBV2 with TRBJ1-4; 7 bases match TRBD1. Germline V gene sequence: CDR1 SNHLY, CDR2 FYNNEI. This CDR3 is 15 amino acids long. With 3 bases clipped from V and 5 bases from J, the junction kept 6 bases outside the gene matches. The CDR3 here is CASSEPGQLNEKLFF. For the CDR3, the DNA is TGTGCCAGCAGTGAGCCGGGACAGTTAAATGAAAAACTGTTTTTT.

With respect to this clone: Within the sample, other DNA sequences also encode this same CDR3. The chain has TRBV25-1 and TRBJ1-6, with D unresolved. The CDR3 runs 12 residues. The ends were cut back, 4 bases at V and 7 bases at J, with 5 bases in the middle. Germline CDR1 is MGHDK and CDR2 is SYGVNS. CDR3 nucleotide sequence: TGTGCCAGCAGTGTTCAGAATTCACCCCTCCACTTT. It yields the protein CASSVQNSPLHF.

This chain connects TRBV9 to TRBJ2-7; perhaps TRBD2 as D (6 bases). Germline CDR1 is SGDLS and CDR2 is YYNGEE. There are 14 residues in the CDR3. V gave up 4 bases and J gave up 1 base, with 12 bases separating them. The CDR3 region is CASSPGSSSYEQYV. CDR3 bases: TGTGCCAGCAGCCCCGGGAGTAGTTCCTACGAGCAGTACGTC.

J is TRBJ2-5 and V is TRBV7-2; unclear D gene. V lost 1 base and J 5 bases, leaving 14 bases between the germline ends. Germline CDR1 and CDR2: SGHTA and FQGNSA. The CDR3 runs to 15 residues. The CDR3 loop is CASSLVSLVGETQYF. Here the CDR3 DNA reads TGTGCCAGCAGCTTAGTTTCCCTGGTCGGGGAGACCCAGTACTTC.

This chain uses TRBV24-1 with TRBJ1-2; D call uncertain. The germline V gene has CDR1 KGHDR and CDR2 SFDVKD. The CDR3 has 13 amino acids. Trimming pared 5 bases from V and 4 bases from J, leaving 10 bases between. The CDR3: CATSVTEGYGYTF. CDR3 nucleotide sequence: TGTGCCACCAGTGTTACAGAGGGCTATGGCTACACCTTC.

In DNA form, the CDR3 reads TGTGCCAGCTGGACAACTAGCACAGATACGCAGTATTTT. This codes for CASWTTSTDTQYF. The gene calls are TRBV18 and TRBJ2-3; tentatively, D is TRBD1 (5 bases). CDR3 length equals 13 residues. V gave up 7 bases and J gave up 0 bases, with 8 bases separating them. CDR1 is KGHSH and CDR2 is LQKENI in the germline V gene. Full variable domain (missing parts from reference TRBV18 and TRBJ2-3): NAGVMQNPRHLVRRRGQEARLRCSPMKGHSHVYWYRQLPEEGLKFMVYLQKENIIDESGMPKERFSAEFPKEGPSILRIQQVVRGDSAAYFCASWTTSTDTQYFGPGTRLTVL.

The chain employs TRBV12-2 and TRBJ1-5; the table assigns TRBD1, which was not confirmed against the DNA. TRBV12-2 is described as a pseudogene. This CDR3 comprises 17 residues. CDR3 DNA: TGTGCAAGTCGCTTTTCCCCGGGACAGATTAGCAATCAGCCCCAGCATTTT. Amino acids: CASRFSPGQISNQPQHF.

The V gene is TRBV9, the J gene TRBJ1-2; 7 nucleotides agree with TRBD1. Germline trimming cut 3 bases from V and 4 bases from J; bases unmatched to any gene: 9. CDR1 SGDLS and CDR2 YYNGEE come from the germline V gene. The CDR3 is 15 residues long. This chain's CDR3 is CASSGGSDRVYGYTF. The DNA of the CDR3 is TGTGCCAGCAGCGGAGGGAGTGACAGGGTCTATGGCTACACCTTC.

This sequence joins TRBV5-1 and TRBJ1-3; D ambiguous. Germline CDR1 reads SGHRS; CDR2 reads YFSETQ. There are 15 residues in the CDR3. With 2 bases removed from V and 4 bases from J, the gap between germline ends came to 13 bases. The CDR3 here is CASSLSPGAGNTIYF. DNA for the CDR3: TGCGCCAGCAGCTTATCCCCGGGAGCCGGAAACACCATATATTTT.

The V gene is TRBV16, the J gene TRBJ1-1; D remains ambiguous. The CDR3 is 11 amino acids. CDR1 and CDR2 from the germline V gene are KGHSY and FQNENV. V lost 8 bases to trimming and J lost 1 base, with 5 bases between them. The CDR3 region is CASGPNTEAFF. The DNA of the CDR3 is TGTGCCAGCGGGCCGAACACTGAAGCTTTCTTT.

The chain has TRBV5-1 and TRBJ2-7, with 9 bases aligning to TRBD2. There are 15 residues in the CDR3. Germline-derived CDR1 and CDR2 are SGHRS and YFSETQ. The V gene end was trimmed by 4 bases and the J gene end by 9 bases; junction bases not matched to a gene: 14. The CDR3 loop is CASSLIAGATSVQYF. CDR3 DNA: TGCGCCAGCAGCCTCATAGCGGGAGCCACCTCCGTGCAGTACTTC.

This sequence joins TRBV2 and TRBJ1-2, with D possibly TRBD1 on 6 matching bases. V was clipped by 3 bases and J by 6 bases, with 14 bases between them. Germline values: CDR1 SNHLY, CDR2 FYNNEI. The length of the CDR3 is 14 residues. The CDR3 sequence is CASSDSRGRHGYTF. The CDR3 DNA reads TGTGCCAGCAGTGACTCGCGGGGGCGGCATGGCTACACCTTC. Using reference TRBV2 and TRBJ1-2 for the parts outside the CDR3, the full variable domain is EPEVTQTPSHQVTQMGQEVILRCVPISNHLYFYWYRQILGQKVEFLVSFYNNEISEKSEIFDDQFSVERPDGSNFTLKIRSTKLEDSAMYFCASSDSRGRHGYTFGSGTRLTVV.

The chain uses TRBV7-2 and TRBJ1-2, with D tentatively TRBD1 (5 bases). Germline assignment: CDR1 SGHTA and CDR2 FQGNSA. With 1 base removed from V and 4 bases from J, the gap between germline ends came to 13 bases. This CDR3 is 15 amino acids long. CDR3 in amino acids: CASSLVGASSYGYTF. DNA of the CDR3: TGTGCCAGCAGCTTAGTTGGGGCCTCGAGCTATGGCTACACCTTC.

The V gene is TRBV6-5, the J gene TRBJ2-7, with 10 bases fitting TRBD2. The CDR3 runs 15 residues. CDR1 is MNHEY and CDR2 is SVGAGI in the germline V gene. J gave up 4 bases and V 4 bases, and 7 bases lay outside the gene matches. The CDR3 DNA reads as TGTGCCAGCAGTTCAGGGACTAGCGTTGGGTACGAGCAGTACTTC. Translation: CASSSGTSVGYEQYF.

The chain employs TRBV6-5 and TRBJ1-2; weak D call: TRBD1 (5 bases). Germline lookup yields CDR1 MNHEY and CDR2 SVGAGI. V was cut by 6 bases and J by 2 bases, with 7 bases left in between. The CDR3 runs to 12 residues. The CDR3 here is CASSSGNYGYTF. In DNA, the CDR3 is TGTGCCAGCAGCTCAGGGAACTATGGCTACACCTTC.

CDR3 loop: CATSDPGTSWGQQFF. The CDR3 DNA reads TGTGCCACCAGTGATCCAGGGACTAGTTGGGGGCAGCAGTTCTTC. The genes are TRBV24-1 and TRBJ2-1, with 8 bases that match TRBD2. J gave up 11 bases and V 3 bases, and 11 bases lay outside the gene matches. The CDR3 totals 15 residues. Germline CDR1 KGHDR, CDR2 SFDVKD.

This clone is a singleton in its sample. The chain carries TRBV30 and TRBJ1-1; no firm D call. Germline CDR1 and CDR2: GTSNPN and SVGIG (reference sequence). The CDR3 covers 11 residues. This CDR3 reads CCGWRFTEAFF. In nucleotides, the CDR3 is TGTTGCGGATGGCGGTTCACTGAAGCTTTCTTT.

The J gene is TRBJ1-1, the V gene TRBV24-1, with no clear D. The CDR3 totals 15 residues. The ends were cut back, 3 bases at V and 5 bases at J, with 15 bases in the middle. CDR1 and CDR2 (germline): KGHDR, SFDVKD. CDR3 sequence: CATSDPRGPGTEAFF. The DNA for the CDR3 is TGTGCCACCAGTGATCCTAGAGGACCGGGGACTGAAGCTTTCTTT.

This clone was recorded a few times. This chain links TRBV7-8 with TRBJ2-7; 7 nucleotides align to TRBD2. The V segment lost 5 bases and the J segment 2 bases; nucleotides outside the gene matches: 3. The CDR3 consists of 13 residues. Germline values: CDR1 SGHVS, CDR2 FQNEAQ. CDR3 in DNA: TGTGCCAGCAGCGCCCTAGCGGCCTACGAGCAGTACGTC. The encoded protein is CASSALAAYEQYV.

The chain combines TRBV11-3 with TRBJ1-4, with 8 bases fitting TRBD1. CDR1 is SGHNT, CDR2 YENEEA, per germline. CDR3 length: 14 residues. The ends lost 5 bases at V and 5 bases at J; junction bases unmatched: 4. Here the CDR3 DNA reads TGTGCCAGCAGCCCGAGGGACAGGAATGAAAAACTGTTTTTT. Amino acid sequence: CASSPRDRNEKLFF.

The V and J genes are TRBV4-2 and TRBJ2-5; 13 bases are shared with TRBD2. There are 16 residues in the CDR3. Looked up from germline, CDR1 is LGHNA and CDR2 is YNFKEQ. V lost 1 base, J lost 5 bases, and 4 bases stayed unmatched. The CDR3 sequence is CASSQVGLAGDETQYF. The CDR3 coding sequence is TGTGCCAGCAGCCAAGTCGGACTAGCGGGAGATGAGACCCAGTACTTC.

This chain links TRBV7-9 with TRBJ2-5, with D unclear. Germline V gene data show CDR1 as SEHNR and CDR2 as FQNEAQ (reference sequence). This CDR3 is built from 12 residues. The germline V and J ends were trimmed by 1 base and 12 bases, with 12 bases remaining between them. CDR3 bases: TGTGCCAGCAGCTTAGATGTTCCCTTTAAGTACTTC. Amino acid sequence: CASSLDVPFKYF.

The chain employs TRBV27 and TRBJ1-3; 9 bases are a match to TRBD1. The germline V gene has CDR1 MNHEY and CDR2 SMNVEV (reference sequence). V shed 6 bases, J shed 4 bases, and the junction held 7 bases outside the gene matches. This CDR3 has 15 residues. CDR3 in amino acids: CASRRAGTGGNTIYF. In nucleotides, the CDR3 is TGTGCCAGCAGACGAGCCGGGACAGGGGGAAACACCATATATTTT.

This chain connects TRBV28 to TRBJ1-5; 7 nucleotides align to TRBD1. This CDR3 spans 16 amino acids. The V gene end was trimmed by 4 bases and the J gene end by 0 bases; junction bases not matched to a gene: 6. CDR1 is MDHEN, CDR2 SYDVKM, per germline. The CDR3 reads CASSSSTGFSNQPQHF. CDR3 in DNA: TGTGCCAGCAGTTCCTCGACAGGGTTTAGCAATCAGCCCCAGCATTTT. Looking up the rest from reference TRBV28 and TRBJ1-5 gives the full variable domain: DVKVTQSSRYLVKRTGEKVFLECVQDMDHENMFWYRQDPGLGLRLIYFSYDVKMKEKGDIPEGYSVSREKKERFSLILESASTNQTSMYLCASSSSTGFSNQPQHFGDGTRLSIL.